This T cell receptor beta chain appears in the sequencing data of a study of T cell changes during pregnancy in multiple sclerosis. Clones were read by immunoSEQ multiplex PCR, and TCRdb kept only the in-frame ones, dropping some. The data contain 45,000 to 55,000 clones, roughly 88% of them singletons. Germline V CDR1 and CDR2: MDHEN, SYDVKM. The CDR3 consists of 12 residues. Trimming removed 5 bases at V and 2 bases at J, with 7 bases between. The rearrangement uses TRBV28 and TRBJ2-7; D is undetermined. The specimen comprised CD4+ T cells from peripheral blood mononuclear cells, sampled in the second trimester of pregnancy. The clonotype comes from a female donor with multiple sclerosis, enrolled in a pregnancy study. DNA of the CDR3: TGTGCCAGCAGTCTCGACACCTACGAGCAGTACTTC. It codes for CASSLDTYEQYF.